This T cell receptor beta chain was recorded in a study of T-cell memory formation after mild COVID-19. The study, taken as a whole, reports: CD4/CD8 balance held among clones contracting day 15 to 85, and later expanders leaned CD4+. A subset of responding clones appeared in pre-infection memory, suggesting cross-reactive memory joined.

This clonotype was found a few times. Its cognate antigen is unknown. The TCR alpha and TCR beta cDNA libraries, bearing sample barcodes and UMIs, were generated by 5'RACE using constant-segment primers. Via MiXCR, TCRdb re-called the 5' RACE reads, giving one row per CDR3 protein. The sample records roughly 600,000 distinct CDR3 sequences, roughly 17% being singletons. Specimen: PBMCs or a T cell subset sorted from them (not recorded which). The source of this sequence is an adult woman who had mild COVID-19 (a few samples of this study predate the infection). Cell type and time point are not known.

CDR3 amino acids: CASSLGGLAATDTQYF. CDR3 DNA: TGTGCCAGCAGCTTGGGGGGACTAGCGGCGACAGATACGCAGTATTTT. The chain links TRBV11-2 to TRBJ2-3, with 11 bases fitting TRBD2. CDR1 and CDR2 from the germline V gene are SGHAT and FQNNGV. The CDR3 is 16 residues long. V was pared by 3 bases and J by 3 bases, with 5 bases of the junction left unmatched.